The rows below give T cell receptor beta chains drawn from one sample of a study of shared clonotypes between healthy human individuals. Data came from immunoSEQ multiplex PCR; TCRdb stores just in-frame clones and leaves some out. Among 1 million to 1.3 million clones listed, approximately 80% were seen once. The sample was memory CD4+ T cells from PBMCs. These receptors all come from a man between 18 and 35 years old in good health. Some clones in this sample may be carry-over from other donors' samples. Both conserved end residues are trimmed from each CDR3. Clone size, where shown, is once, few, many, or a class for clones that have expanded.

V gene | clone size | CDR3 protein
TRBV5-8 | . | ASRTWSYEQY
TRBV5-1 | . | ASRFLRDRSYEQY
TRBV2 | . | ASSRLNTEAF
TRBV6-1 | . | ASSDGPGRYT
TRBV29-1 | . | SVEISSGFSTDTQY
TRBV2 | . | ASTSKGQGVGEQY
TRBV5-5 | . | ASSPWARESYEQY
TRBV19 | few | ASSPGTGAYNEQF
TRBV2 | . | ASSLNNNEQF
TRBV6-5 | . | ASARLAGNEQF
TRBV15 | . | ATSRDRTATHEQY
TRBV16 | . | ASSQFGQGAAGELF
TRBV4-3 | . | ASSPTSRQYQETQY
TRBV30 | few | AWSRWGAYNEQF
TRBV10-2 | . | ASRLSRSNTGELF
TRBV9 | . | ASSVAGFETQY
TRBV27 | . | ASSFYGANLLYEQY
TRBV6-1 | . | ASSERGGAGGYNEQF
TRBV14 | . | ASSQDRGETYNEQF
TRBV9 | . | ASSVGTSGRSGANVLT
TRBV7-2 | . | ASSSTSGLGYT
TRBV2 | . | ASSQIQGEATQY
TRBV5-6 | . | ASSSGTGGIYGYT
TRBV28 | . | ASRTQRGGLNNEQF
TRBV13 | . | ASSQQGDHSGNTIY
TRBV6-6 | . | ASSQSFAEKLF
TRBV5-1 | . | ASSLVPPGTGNT
TRBV7-9 | few | ASSLGAGEKVTEAF
TRBV5-1 | . | ASSPDRGVSEQF
TRBV2 | . | ASSEWTEAF
TRBV6-6 | . | ASSNYRDGRAYEQY
TRBV2 | . | ASTRLSAGELF
TRBV5-6 | . | ASSLDGGVVHNEQF
TRBV7-6 | . | ASSLSVAGLRSGNTIY
TRBV2 | . | ASRRTDYGYT
TRBV2 | once | ASSLGTATSTIY
TRBV5-1 | . | ASSLAADTEAF
TRBV7-6 | many | ASSQLAGGDTGELF
TRBV28 | . | ASSPGLAFQETQY
TRBV6-5 | . | ASSYSGTPNADTQY
TRBV5-1 | . | ASSQGDTGELF
TRBV9 | few | ASSADGDLAPHEQF
TRBV6-1 | once | ASGTFEGEAF